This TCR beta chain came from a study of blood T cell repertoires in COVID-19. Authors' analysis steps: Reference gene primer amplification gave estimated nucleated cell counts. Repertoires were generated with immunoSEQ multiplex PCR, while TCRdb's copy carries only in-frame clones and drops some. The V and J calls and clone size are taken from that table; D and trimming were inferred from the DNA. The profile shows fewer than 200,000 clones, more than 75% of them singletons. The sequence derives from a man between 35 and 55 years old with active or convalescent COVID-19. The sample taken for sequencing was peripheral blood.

CDR3 in amino acids: CASSPRSGSQGETQYF. In DNA, the CDR3 is TGTGCCAGCAGCCCCCGAAGTGGCTCCCAGGGAGAGACCCAGTACTTC. This rearrangement joins TRBV11-2 to TRBJ2-5, with a possible D match to TRBD1 (5 bases). V lost 5 bases to trimming and J lost 4 bases, with 20 bases between them. There are 16 residues in the CDR3. CDR1 is SGHAT and CDR2 is FQNNGV in the germline V gene.